This TCR beta chain was identified during a study of Ad26.COV2.S vaccination and SARS-CoV-2 variants. Treatment described: approximately 18 received Ad26.COV2.S at low or high dose, single or two shots; about 5 received placebo; per-sample allocation not given. On day 63 after the first injection, vaccine and placebo recipients gave samples. Ad26 vector vaccine expressed Wuhan-strain SARS-CoV-2 spike. Using immunoSEQ multiplex PCR, the repertoire was profiled, and TCRdb retains in-frame clones only, with some absent. The table includes approximately 500,000 clones, 70% to 90% detected once. The count of this clone is one. The length of the CDR3 is 13 residues. V lost 7 bases to trimming and J lost 0 bases, with 10 bases between them. Germline V gene data show CDR1 as SGHDT and CDR2 as YYEEEE.

The sequencing here drew on peripheral blood, taken in a trial of Ad26.COV2.S vaccine versus placebo. This TCR was sampled from a person between 18 and 65 years old who received the Ad26.COV2.S COVID-19 vaccine or a placebo. The chain carries TRBV5-6 and TRBJ1-1, with D hard to call. CDR3 loop: CASAVWVNTEAFF. The CDR3 DNA is TGTGCCAGCGCAGTCTGGGTGAACACTGAAGCTTTCTTT.